Below are 2 T cell receptor beta chains sequenced from a single sample in a study of Ad26.COV2.S vaccination and SARS-CoV-2 variants. Treatment: some 20 received Ad26.COV2.S at low or high dose, single or two shots; about 5 received placebo; per-sample allocation not given. At day 63 after the first vaccine or placebo injection, samples were drawn. TCRdb's table, derived via immunoSEQ multiplex PCR, lists solely in-frame clones and lacks some. In the table there are 430,000 or so clones, roughly 89% of which are singletons. Here the sequenced sample was peripheral blood, taken in a trial of Ad26.COV2.S vaccine versus placebo. The receptors here all came from a person between 18 and 59 years old who received the Ad26.COV2.S COVID-19 vaccine or a placebo.

In regard to this clone: At one end the junction does not follow the germline gene, possibly because of a read error. V is TRBV19 and J is TRBJ1-2; 10 bases fit TRBD1. This CDR3 region has 15 residues. Germline V gives CDR1 LNHDA, CDR2 SQIVND (reference sequence). Here the CDR3 reads CASSPRTGGDYGYTF. The DNA for the CDR3 is TGTGCCAGTAGTCCACGGACAGGGGGTGACTACGGCTACACCTTC.

This clone was seen once. The gene calls are TRBV5-6 and TRBJ1-1; a weak D match, TRBD1 (5 bases). Germline CDR1 and CDR2: SGHDT and YYEEEE. V dropped 4 bases and J dropped 5 bases, with 18 bases sitting between them. The CDR3 runs 15 residues. The CDR3 spells CASSAGTSGRTEAFF. The CDR3 bases are TGTGCCAGCAGCGCCGGGACCTCCGGGAGGACTGAAGCTTTCTTT.